Included here is one TCR beta chain sequence, with context. It has no known antigen specificity. It has no much larger one-base neighbor in the sample; base qualities were not kept. This sample stems from a study of cytomegalovirus exposure and HLA in healthy donors (dated by TCRdb to 2016 to 2017). At the level of the whole study: According to a later analysis, the approximately 120 validation repertoires were produced on the same platform as the roughly 720 repertoires of the first cohort. To predict cytomegalovirus infection status, the study brought together high-throughput TCR immunosequencing, statistical association of individual TCRs with disease status, and machine learning. The aim of the study was to test whether cataloging public T cell receptors could identify signatures of past pathogen exposure. In addition to the first cohort of hundreds of subjects, a separate validation cohort of under 150 different subjects was used.

Overall study results and their limits: Cytomegalovirus status was reported to be diagnosed by the classifier with high specificity and sensitivity in both the original and validation cohorts. In vitro tests confirmed that a few of the cytomegalovirus-associated TCR beta chains recognize cytomegalovirus antigens. The authors suggested that the approach could potentially be extended to other disease states and immunological phenotypes. A later analysis lacked HLA typing for the validation cohort, so it scored co-occurrence in that cohort across all 110 or so repertoires. Most TCR sequences were observed very rarely across donors, whereas some public TCRs were present in many individuals. Of the cluster scores, approximately 94% were above 0 in a later analysis, which found that TCRs clustered in the first cohort also tended to co-occur in the 95 to 150 validation repertoires. The study gave a list of under 200 TCR beta chains associated with cytomegalovirus.

Library creation used the immunoSEQ multiplex PCR assay. In the paper's pipeline: To diagnose cytomegalovirus status from the catalog of TCR beta chain sequences, a statistical classification framework was built. What TCRdb holds here is the immuneACCESS table cut down to in-frame rearrangements. Part of the clones is not present; checked against another copy, under half of the missing clones reflect an unresolved V gene, and the others are unexplained. Clone size and V and J calls were adopted from that table, with D and trimming inferred from the DNA. The sample has hundreds of thousands of clones on record, approximately 82% of them singletons. The ten top clones hold 4.5% to 7% of the sample. Reading from cysteine to phenylalanine, the CDR3 counts 15 amino acids. The only DNA kept is the CDR3, 45 bases in frame from the first base. Donors formed part of the validation cohort, which comprised over a hundred subjects and was distinct from the first cohort of several hundred subjects.

The clonotype comes from a woman aged 18 to 35 in good health and CMV-seronegative. The material sequenced was PBMCs. This sequence uses TRBV12-2 and TRBJ1-5. TRBV12-2 is recorded as a pseudogene. The bases are TGTGCAAGTCGCTCAGTGGGCGGCTTTAATCAGCCCCAGCATTTT. This yields the protein CASRSVGGFNQPQHF.